The rows below give T cell receptor beta chains drawn from one sample of a study of blood T cell repertoires in COVID-19. Repertoires were generated with immunoSEQ multiplex PCR, while TCRdb's copy carries only in-frame clones and drops some. The repertoire has approximately 55,000 clones, 90% of them found once; the top ten carry 5.5% to 7.5%. Specimen: peripheral blood. The receptors shown here come from a man aged 40-50 years with acute or convalescent COVID-19. The CDR3 runs from the conserved cysteine through the conserved F or W. Fields, in order: J gene, D gene, clone size, V gene, CDR3 protein, CDR3 DNA. The D gene is left open where the match is weak. The listing skips clone size in some rows; elsewhere it reads once, few, many or a size class.

J: TRBJ1-5; D: -; size: -; V: TRBV7-2; CDR3: CASSLEGGPYSNQPQHF; DNA: TGTGCCAGCAGCTTAGAAGGGGGTCCTTATAGCAATCAGCCCCAGCATTTT
J: TRBJ1-2; D: -; size: -; V: TRBV6-5; CDR3: CASSYGGGGFRGYTF; DNA: TGTGCCAGCAGTTACGGGGGAGGGGGGTTTAGAGGCTACACCTTC
J: TRBJ2-5; D: TRBD2; size: -; V: TRBV19; CDR3: CASRLRGASGQETQYF; DNA: TGTGCCAGTAGGCTCCGGGGGGCTAGCGGGCAAGAGACCCAGTACTTC
J: TRBJ1-3; D: -; size: -; V: TRBV4-3; CDR3: CASSGDRSSGNTIYF; DNA: TGCGCCAGCAGTGGAGACAGGAGCTCTGGAAACACCATATATTTT
J: TRBJ2-1; D: TRBD2; size: -; V: TRBV6-5; CDR3: CASRAAGISNEQFF; DNA: TGTGCCAGCAGAGCAGCGGGAATTTCCAATGAGCAGTTCTTC
J: TRBJ2-7; D: -; size: -; V: TRBV29-1; CDR3: CSVETGPYEQYF; DNA: TGCAGCGTGGAGACAGGACCCTACGAGCAGTACTTC
J: TRBJ2-7; D: -; size: -; V: TRBV4-2; CDR3: CASSQVGGDEQYF; DNA: TGTGCCAGCAGCCAGGTGGGCGGGGACGAGCAGTACTTC
J: TRBJ2-4; D: TRBD2; size: -; V: TRBV19; CDR3: CATGGVAKNIQYF; DNA: TGTGCCACGGGGGGGGTAGCCAAAAACATTCAGTACTTC
J: TRBJ1-1; D: -; size: once; V: TRBV27; CDR3: CASRYRALRSEAFF; DNA: TGTGCCAGCAGGTACAGGGCGCTAAGAAGTGAAGCTTTCTTT
J: TRBJ2-1; D: -; size: -; V: TRBV11-2; CDR3: CASSLPPSGHNEQFF; DNA: TGTGCCAGCAGCCTCCCGCCAAGCGGTCACAATGAGCAGTTCTTC
J: TRBJ2-7; D: -; size: -; V: TRBV29-1; CDR3: CSVERDYEQYF; DNA: TGCAGCGTTGAACGGGATTACGAGCAGTACTTC
J: TRBJ2-2; D: -; size: few; V: TRBV6-4; CDR3: CASSDSSDTGELFF; DNA: TGTGCCAGCAGTGACTCTAGCGACACCGGGGAGCTGTTTTTT
J: TRBJ2-5; D: TRBD2; size: once; V: TRBV30; CDR3: CAWNGRGRETQYF; DNA: TGTGCCTGGAATGGGAGGGGCCGGGAGACCCAGTACTTC
J: TRBJ2-2; D: -; size: -; V: TRBV9; CDR3: CASSGGRVARGTGELFF; DNA: TGTGCCAGCAGCGGGGGGCGGGTGGCCCGAGGGACCGGGGAGCTGTTTTTT
J: TRBJ1-2; D: -; size: -; V: TRBV14; CDR3: CASSPIRGAYGYTF; DNA: TGTGCCAGCAGCCCTATCCGGGGGGCTTATGGCTACACCTTC
J: TRBJ2-7; D: TRBD1; size: -; V: TRBV7-2; CDR3: CASSFGTGYYEQYF; DNA: TGTGCCAGCAGCTTTGGGACAGGATACTACGAGCAGTACTTC
J: TRBJ1-2; D: -; size: -; V: TRBV4-3; CDR3: CASSQAGLANYGYTF; DNA: TGCGCCAGCAGCCAAGCAGGACTAGCTAACTATGGCTACACCTTC
J: TRBJ1-4; D: -; size: -; V: TRBV15; CDR3: CATSRAETSEKLFF; DNA: TGTGCCACCAGCAGAGCGGAGACGTCTGAAAAACTGTTTTTT
J: TRBJ2-3; D: -; size: -; V: TRBV19; CDR3: CASSMVGAGTDTQYF; DNA: TGTGCCAGTAGTATGGTGGGAGCCGGCACAGATACGCAGTATTTT
J: TRBJ2-3; D: -; size: -; V: TRBV29-1; CDR3: CSVERGAGTDTQYF; DNA: TGCAGCGTTGAACGCGGCGCCGGCACAGATACGCAGTATTTT
J: TRBJ2-5; D: TRBD2; size: few; V: TRBV7-2; CDR3: CASSVAGVETQYF; DNA: TGTGCCAGCAGCGTGGCGGGAGTGGAGACCCAGTACTTC
J: TRBJ2-1; D: -; size: -; V: TRBV2; CDR3: CASSLQGYEQFF; DNA: TGTGCCAGCAGTTTACAGGGTTATGAGCAGTTCTTC
J: TRBJ2-2; D: TRBD1; size: -; V: TRBV5-1; CDR3: CASSVDRGRDTGELFF; DNA: TGCGCCAGCAGCGTCGACAGGGGGCGGGACACCGGGGAGCTGTTTTTT
J: TRBJ2-2; D: TRBD2; size: -; V: TRBV6-5; CDR3: CASSGTSGIGELFF; DNA: TGTGCCAGCAGCGGGACTAGCGGGATTGGGGAGCTGTTTTTT
J: TRBJ2-4; D: TRBD1; size: -; V: TRBV7-6; CDR3: CASSLGDSGIQYF; DNA: TGTGCCAGCAGCTTAGGGGACAGTGGCATTCAGTACTTC
J: TRBJ2-3; D: -; size: -; V: TRBV6-2/TRBV6-3; CDR3: CASSYSLGTTSTDTQYF; DNA: TGTGCCAGCAGTTACTCTCTCGGGACAACTAGCACAGATACGCAGTATTTT
J: TRBJ2-5; D: TRBD1; size: -; V: TRBV2; CDR3: CASSEGTGPQETQYF; DNA: TGTGCCAGCAGTGAAGGGACAGGGCCCCAAGAGACCCAGTACTTC
J: TRBJ2-1; D: TRBD2; size: -; V: TRBV15; CDR3: CATERSGRRAEQFF; DNA: TGTGCCACTGAAAGAAGCGGGAGAAGGGCAGAGCAGTTCTTC
J: TRBJ2-7; D: TRBD2; size: -; V: TRBV27; CDR3: CASSSTPLAGAYYEQYF; DNA: TGTGCCAGCAGTTCCACTCCACTAGCGGGAGCCTACTACGAGCAGTACTTC
J: TRBJ1-2; D: TRBD1; size: -; V: TRBV5-4; CDR3: CASNRDSYGYTF; DNA: TGTGCCAGCAACCGGGACAGTTATGGCTACACCTTC
J: TRBJ1-1; D: -; size: -; V: TRBV29-1; CDR3: CSVRQGNTEAFF; DNA: TGCAGCGTTCGGCAGGGCAACACTGAAGCTTTCTTT
J: TRBJ2-6; D: -; size: -; V: TRBV6-4; CDR3: CASSPPGSSFSGANVLTF; DNA: TGTGCCAGCAGCCCCCCGGGGAGTTCTTTTTCTGGGGCCAACGTCCTGACTTTC
J: TRBJ2-2; D: -; size: -; V: TRBV11-3; CDR3: CASSLTWTANTGELFF; DNA: TGTGCCAGCAGCTTAACATGGACAGCGAACACCGGGGAGCTGTTTTTT
J: TRBJ1-1; D: -; size: -; V: TRBV12-5; CDR3: CASGLRGHSTEAFF; DNA: TGTGCTAGTGGTTTGCGGGGTCACAGCACTGAAGCTTTCTTT
J: TRBJ1-2; D: -; size: -; V: TRBV21-1; CDR3: CASSKGRDRAWNYGYTF; DNA: TGTGCCAGCAGCAAAGGCCGGGACAGAGCCTGGAACTATGGCTACACCTTC
J: TRBJ2-1; D: TRBD2; size: -; V: TRBV11-2; CDR3: CASSSSSGGNNEQFF; DNA: TGTGCCAGCAGCTCCTCTAGCGGGGGTAACAATGAGCAGTTCTTC
J: TRBJ2-3; D: TRBD2; size: -; V: TRBV11-2; CDR3: CASSPRPSGSRADTQYF; DNA: TGTGCCAGCTCCCCAAGGCCTAGCGGGAGTAGAGCAGATACGCAGTATTTT
J: TRBJ2-5; D: TRBD2; size: -; V: TRBV24-1; CDR3: CATSDLAERETQYF; DNA: TGTGCCACCAGTGATCTAGCGGAGCGAGAGACCCAGTACTTC
J: TRBJ2-7; D: -; size: once; V: TRBV15; CDR3: CATSRGQDEQYF; DNA: TGTGCCACCAGCAGAGGACAGGACGAGCAGTACTTC
J: TRBJ1-5; D: TRBD1; size: -; V: TRBV24-1; CDR3: CATSDGRQGGNQPQHF; DNA: TGTGCCACCAGTGATGGCCGACAGGGGGGCAATCAGCCCCAGCATTTT
J: TRBJ2-5; D: TRBD1; size: -; V: TRBV12-3/TRBV12-4; CDR3: CASSSTPQGNQYF; DNA: TGTGCCAGCAGTTCTACCCCACAGGGGAACCAGTACTTC
J: TRBJ1-5; D: -; size: once; V: TRBV19; CDR3: CASKDRGSQPQHF; DNA: TGTGCCAGTAAGGACAGAGGCAGTCAGCCCCAGCATTTT
J: TRBJ2-5; D: -; size: -; V: TRBV30; CDR3: CAWSRETQYF; DNA: TGTGCCTGGAGTCGGGAGACCCAGTACTTC
J: TRBJ2-5; D: -; size: -; V: TRBV13; CDR3: CASSYDQQETQYF; DNA: TGTGCCAGCAGCTACGACCAACAGGAGACCCAGTACTTC
J: TRBJ1-2; D: TRBD1; size: -; V: TRBV5-1; CDR3: CASSPQPGQGAGGYTF; DNA: TGCGCCAGCAGCCCACAACCGGGACAGGGAGCGGGCGGCTACACCTTC
J: TRBJ1-1; D: -; size: few; V: TRBV30; CDR3: CAWQESTEAFF; DNA: TGTGCCTGGCAAGAGAGCACTGAAGCTTTCTTT
J: TRBJ2-7; D: -; size: -; V: TRBV12-3/TRBV12-4; CDR3: CASSLALTGKPYF; DNA: TGTGCCAGCAGTTTAGCGCTAACGGGGAAACCGTACTTC
J: TRBJ2-1; D: -; size: few; V: TRBV9; CDR3: CASSPGPGGPDFYNEQFF; DNA: TGTGCCAGCAGCCCGGGACCCGGGGGACCGGATTTCTACAATGAGCAGTTCTTC
J: TRBJ2-5; D: -; size: -; V: TRBV5-5; CDR3: CASSLGQKETQYF; DNA: TGTGCCAGCAGCTTGGGGCAGAAAGAGACCCAGTACTTC
J: TRBJ1-6; D: -; size: -; V: TRBV7-2; CDR3: CASSPAAGENSPLHF; DNA: TGTGCCAGCAGCCCGGCGGCAGGGGAAAATTCACCCCTCCACTTT
J: TRBJ1-6; D: -; size: -; V: TRBV6-5; CDR3: CASSRDMYSPLHF; DNA: TGTGCCAGCAGCAGGGACATGTATTCACCCCTCCACTTT
J: TRBJ1-5; D: TRBD1; size: -; V: TRBV12-5; CDR3: CASGLGTGFQPQHF; DNA: TGTGCTAGTGGTTTGGGGACAGGGTTCCAGCCCCAGCATTTT
J: TRBJ1-2; D: TRBD1; size: -; V: TRBV5-1; CDR3: CASTLQGGSVYTF; DNA: TGCGCCAGCACACTACAGGGGGGATCGGTCTACACCTTC
J: TRBJ2-3; D: TRBD1; size: -; V: TRBV5-6; CDR3: CASSAMGQGDITDTQYF; DNA: TGTGCCAGCAGCGCAATGGGACAGGGGGACATCACAGATACGCAGTATTTT